These 14 T cell receptor beta chains originate from one sample sequenced in a study of T cell repertoires in cytomegalovirus infection. MiXCR, applied by TCRdb to the reads, yields one record per CDR3 protein. The sample carries roughly 920,000 distinct CDR3 sequences, approximately 30% recorded once. The antigens these receptors bind are not known. The sequences come from cultured CD8+ T cells from PBMCs, collected from culture after CMV antigen stimulation. The source is a human donor in good health (CMV status not recorded). Some clones in this sample may be carry-over from other donors' samples.

V and J are TRBV10-3 and TRBJ1-3; 7 bases agree with TRBD1. The CDR3 consists of 14 residues. CDR1 ENHRY and CDR2 SYGVKD come from the germline V gene. V lost 8 bases and J lost 0; bases outside the gene matches: 4. The CDR3 bases are TGTGCCATCGAGGACAGGCCCTCTGGAAACACCATATATTTT. Its protein is CAIEDRPSGNTIYF.

This clonotype showed up just a few times. V is TRBV29-1 and J is TRBJ2-7; TRBD1 matches at 9 bases. Per the germline V gene, CDR1 is SQVTM and CDR2 is ANQGSEA. V dropped 4 bases and J dropped 4; count of bases not matched to a gene: 5. CDR3 size: 13 residues. This chain's CDR3 is CSVGPGQGYEQYF. The DNA for the CDR3 is TGCAGCGTTGGGCCGGGACAGGGTTACGAGCAGTACTTC.

This clonotype was seen a few times. This chain uses TRBV12-3 or TRBV12-4 with TRBJ1-1; 7 nucleotides line up with TRBD1. The V and J ends lost 4 bases and 5 bases, in that order; junction bases with no gene match: 7. CDR3 length equals 14 residues. The CDR3 loop reads CASSSTGVETEAFF. CDR3 sequence (DNA): TGTGCCAGCAGTTCCACAGGGGTCGAGACTGAAGCTTTCTTT.

This clonotype has ten or more counts. J is TRBJ2-1 and V is TRBV7-8, with D tentatively TRBD2 (6 bases). CDR1 is SGHVS, CDR2 FQNEAQ, per germline. CDR3 length equals 12 residues. Trimming removed 7 bases from V and 8 bases from J, with 12 bases in between. The CDR3 nucleotides read TGTGCCAGCAAACGGGGAGGTCATGAGCAGTTCTTC. Translation gives CASKRGGHEQFF.

In this sample, this clonotype turned up many times. The chain carries TRBV12-3 or TRBV12-4 and TRBJ2-4; 8 bases fit TRBD2. The CDR3 extends over 14 amino acids. After removal of 5 bases from V and 11 bases from J, the junction contained 11 bases not matched to a gene. CDR3 residues: CASSGELSAGVQYF. Here the CDR3 DNA reads TGTGCCAGCAGTGGAGAGCTTTCAGCGGGGGTTCAGTACTTC.

To note about this clonotype: At one of its ends the junction is not consistent with the germline gene, which may arise from a read error. V is TRBV7-3 and J is TRBJ1-2; maybe TRBD1 (5 bases). CDR1 is SGHTA, CDR2 FQGTGA, per germline. This CDR3 contains 14 residues. The CDR3 spells CASSFDRGWGGNTF. The DNA for the CDR3 is TGTGCCAGCAGCTTCGATAGGGGTTGGGGTGGCAACACCTTC.

This clonotype was counted a single time. CDR3 coding DNA: TGTGCCAGCAGTCGGATACGGGACTTTACAGATACGCAGTATTTT. Protein product: CASSRIRDFTDTQYF. V gene TRBV27 combines with J gene TRBJ2-3, with a weak D call TRBD2 (6 bases). CDR1 MNHEY and CDR2 SMNVEV come from the germline V gene (reference sequence). CDR3 length: 15 residues. V gave up 5 bases and J gave up 3 bases, with 15 bases separating them.

V and J are TRBV6-6 and TRBJ2-2; no firm D call. The germline V gene has CDR1 MNHNY and CDR2 SVGAGI (reference sequence). This CDR3 comprises 16 residues. Trimming took 0 bases from V and 4 from J, leaving 12 bases between them. The CDR3: CASSYSNLVATGELFF. The CDR3 DNA reads TGTGCCAGCAGTTACTCGAATTTGGTGGCCACCGGGGAGCTGTTTTTT.

V and J are TRBV27 and TRBJ2-2, with 8 bases lining up with TRBD1. V was pared by 9 bases and J by 6 bases, with 6 bases of the junction left unmatched. Germline CDR1 MNHEY, CDR2 SMNVEV (reference sequence). The CDR3 consists of 13 residues. The CDR3 here is CASRTGWPGELFF. Written as DNA, the CDR3 is TGTGCCAGTCGGACAGGGTGGCCCGGGGAGCTGTTTTTT.

CDR3 nucleotides: TGTGCCAGCAGTCTCGGGGTAGGCTGGGAGCAGTACGTC. Amino acids: CASSLGVGWEQYV. V usage is TRBV7-8 and J usage is TRBJ2-7, with D maybe TRBD2 (5 bases). The CDR3 totals 13 residues. The V gene lost 6 bases and the J gene lost 7 bases, with 16 bases spanning the gap. From germline, CDR1 is SGHVS and CDR2 FQNEAQ.

This clonotype was counted only a few times. CDR3 amino acids: CASRPRLSQTGNTEAFF. CDR3 in DNA: TGTGCCAGCAGGCCCCGCCTTTCTCAAACAGGGAACACTGAAGCTTTCTTT. The chain uses TRBV6-2 or TRBV6-3 and TRBJ1-1, with TRBD1 as a possible D gene (5 bases). This CDR3 region has 17 residues. V lost 6 bases to trimming and J lost 1 base, with 21 bases between them. In germline, CDR1 is MNHEY, CDR2 SVGEGT.

The rearrangement links TRBV4-2 to TRBJ2-4; D might be TRBD2 (7 bases). The CDR3 covers 17 residues. Between the trimmed V and J ends, which lost 5 bases and 5 bases, there was a span of 22 bases. Germline V gene lookup returns CDR1 LGHNA and CDR2 YNFKEQ. The CDR3 is CASSSSIRGAGENIQYF. The DNA for the CDR3 is TGTGCCAGCAGCTCCTCTATCCGGGGGGCAGGCGAAAACATTCAGTACTTC.

The chain has TRBV7-2 and TRBJ2-5; 9 nucleotides align to TRBD1. CDR3 length: 14 amino acids. After removal of 6 bases from V and 5 bases from J, the junction contained 7 bases not matched to a gene. Germline-derived CDR1 and CDR2 are SGHTA and FQGNSA. CDR3 amino acids: CASRDRGPPETQYF. Written as DNA, the CDR3 is TGTGCCAGCAGGGACAGGGGACCCCCCGAGACCCAGTACTTC.

On this clonotype: Relative to the germline gene, one junction end is altered; a read error may explain this. The V call is TRBV7-9, the J call TRBJ2-1; TRBD1 matches 7 bases. The germline CDR1 and CDR2 sequences are SEHNR and FQNEAQ (reference sequence). This CDR3 spans 15 amino acids. The CDR3 DNA reads TGTGCCAACAGCTCGAGGGACAGAACCACGAATGAGCAGTTCTTC. This sequence encodes CANSSRDRTTNEQFF.